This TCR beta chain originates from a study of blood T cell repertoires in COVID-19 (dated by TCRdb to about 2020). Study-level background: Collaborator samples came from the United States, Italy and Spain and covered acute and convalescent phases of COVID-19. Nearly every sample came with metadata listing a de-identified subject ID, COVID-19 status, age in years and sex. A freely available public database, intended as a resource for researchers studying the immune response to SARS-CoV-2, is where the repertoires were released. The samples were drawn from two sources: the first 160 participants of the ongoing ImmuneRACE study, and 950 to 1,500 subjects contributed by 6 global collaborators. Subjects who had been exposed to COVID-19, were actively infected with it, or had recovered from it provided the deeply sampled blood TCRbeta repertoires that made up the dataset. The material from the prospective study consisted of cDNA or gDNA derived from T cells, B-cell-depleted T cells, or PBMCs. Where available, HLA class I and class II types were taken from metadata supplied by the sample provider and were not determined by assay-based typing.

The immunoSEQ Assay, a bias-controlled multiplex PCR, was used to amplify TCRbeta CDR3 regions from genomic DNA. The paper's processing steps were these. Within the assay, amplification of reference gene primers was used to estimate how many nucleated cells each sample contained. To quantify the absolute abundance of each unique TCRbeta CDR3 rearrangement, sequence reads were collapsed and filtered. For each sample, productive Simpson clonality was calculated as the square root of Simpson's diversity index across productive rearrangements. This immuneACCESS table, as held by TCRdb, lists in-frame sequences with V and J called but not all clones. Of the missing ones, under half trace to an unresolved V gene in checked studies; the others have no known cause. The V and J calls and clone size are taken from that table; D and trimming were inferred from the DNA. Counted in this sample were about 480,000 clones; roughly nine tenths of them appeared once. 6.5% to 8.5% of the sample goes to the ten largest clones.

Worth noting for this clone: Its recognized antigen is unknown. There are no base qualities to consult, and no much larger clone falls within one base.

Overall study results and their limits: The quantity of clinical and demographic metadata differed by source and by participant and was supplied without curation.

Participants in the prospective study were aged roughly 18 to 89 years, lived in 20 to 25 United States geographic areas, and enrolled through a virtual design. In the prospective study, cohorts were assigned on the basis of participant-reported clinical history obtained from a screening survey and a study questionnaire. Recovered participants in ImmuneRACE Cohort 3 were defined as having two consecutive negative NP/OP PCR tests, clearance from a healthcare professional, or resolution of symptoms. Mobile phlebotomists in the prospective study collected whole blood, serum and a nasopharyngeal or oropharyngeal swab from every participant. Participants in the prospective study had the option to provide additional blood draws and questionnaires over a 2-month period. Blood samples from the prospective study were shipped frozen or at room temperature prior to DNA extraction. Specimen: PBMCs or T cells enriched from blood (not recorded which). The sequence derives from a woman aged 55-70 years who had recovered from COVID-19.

CDR3 sequence: CASSLRGLGAEAFF. The bases read TGTGCCAGCAGCTTAAGGGGGCTTGGGGCTGAAGCTTTCTTT. The chain is made from TRBV7-2 and TRBJ1-1; the junction holds 7 bases that match TRBD1. In the germline V gene, CDR1 corresponds to SGHTA and CDR2 to FQGNSA. After removal of 2 bases from V and 6 bases from J, the junction retains 6 bases not matched to a gene. The CDR3 goes from the cysteine to the phenylalanine over 14 residues. Just CDR3 DNA is preserved here, 42 bases in frame from base 1.